A selection of T cell receptor beta chains follows, all from one sample in a study of CD8 T cells in Susac syndrome. Each CDR3 protein is one row after TCRdb ran MiXCR on the immunoSEQ multiplex PCR reads. The table shows about 71,000 distinct CDR3 sequences, with 93% occurring only once. The sample consisted of CD4+ T cells from PBMCs. These receptors all come from a human donor with Susac syndrome. Both conserved end residues are part of each CDR3. Each record gives: D gene, J gene, V gene, clone size, CDR3 protein, CDR3 DNA. A D gene is named only where the DNA matches it firmly. Only some rows state a clone size, as once, few, many or a class for expanded clones.

D gene: .; J gene: TRBJ2-3; V gene: TRBV5-1; clone size: .; CDR3 protein: CASSLGNPSSTDTQYF; CDR3 DNA: TGCGCCAGCAGCTTGGGAAATCCTTCTAGCACAGATACGCAGTATTTT
D gene: TRBD2; J gene: TRBJ2-5; V gene: TRBV9; clone size: .; CDR3 protein: CASSVGNSGGLQETQYF; CDR3 DNA: TGTGCCAGCAGCGTAGGGAATAGCGGGGGGCTACAAGAGACCCAGTACTTC
D gene: TRBD1; J gene: TRBJ1-1; V gene: TRBV7-2; clone size: once; CDR3 protein: CASSSDRASGEAFF; CDR3 DNA: TGTGCCAGCAGCTCGGACAGGGCGTCGGGGGAAGCTTTCTTT
D gene: .; J gene: TRBJ1-5; V gene: TRBV19; clone size: .; CDR3 protein: CATTGSFNQPQHF; CDR3 DNA: TGTGCCACCACGGGCAGCTTTAATCAGCCCCAGCATTTT
D gene: .; J gene: TRBJ2-7; V gene: TRBV28; clone size: .; CDR3 protein: CASSPLISTRDWSSYEQYF; CDR3 DNA: TGTGCCAGCAGTCCCCTTATATCCACCCGGGACTGGAGCTCCTACGAGCAGTACTTC
D gene: TRBD1; J gene: TRBJ2-7; V gene: TRBV7-3; clone size: .; CDR3 protein: CASSSTGSYEQYF; CDR3 DNA: TGTGCCAGCAGCTCGACAGGGTCCTACGAGCAGTACTTC
D gene: .; J gene: TRBJ1-2; V gene: TRBV20-1; clone size: .; CDR3 protein: CSASGQHWDGYTF; CDR3 DNA: TGCAGTGCTTCCGGACAGCACTGGGATGGCTACACCTTC
D gene: TRBD2; J gene: TRBJ2-1; V gene: TRBV9; clone size: .; CDR3 protein: CASSFASGGLSSYNEQFF; CDR3 DNA: TGTGCCAGCAGCTTTGCTAGCGGGGGCCTAAGCTCCTACAATGAGCAGTTCTTC
D gene: .; J gene: TRBJ2-1; V gene: TRBV14; clone size: once; CDR3 protein: CASSRESWFFNEQFF; CDR3 DNA: TGTGCCAGCAGCCGGGAGTCCTGGTTCTTCAATGAGCAGTTCTTC
D gene: .; J gene: TRBJ2-3; V gene: TRBV20-1; clone size: .; CDR3 protein: CSASPRRSFTDTQYF; CDR3 DNA: TGCAGTGCTAGCCCCCGCCGCTCCTTCACAGATACGCAGTATTTT
D gene: .; J gene: TRBJ2-1; V gene: TRBV5-1; clone size: few; CDR3 protein: CASSLQASSYNEQFF; CDR3 DNA: TGCGCCAGCAGCTTACAGGCAAGCTCCTACAATGAGCAGTTCTTC
D gene: .; J gene: TRBJ2-2; V gene: TRBV9; clone size: .; CDR3 protein: CASSVTARNTGELFF; CDR3 DNA: TGTGCCAGCAGCGTAACAGCCCGAAACACCGGGGAGCTGTTTTTT
D gene: .; J gene: TRBJ2-1; V gene: TRBV4-3; clone size: once; CDR3 protein: CASSSERPYNEQFF; CDR3 DNA: TGCGCCAGCAGCTCGGAGAGGCCCTACAATGAGCAGTTCTTC
D gene: .; J gene: TRBJ2-1; V gene: TRBV9; clone size: .; CDR3 protein: CASSPQVGVTNEQFF; CDR3 DNA: TGTGCCAGCAGCCCCCAAGTGGGGGTGACTAATGAGCAGTTCTTC
D gene: TRBD2; J gene: TRBJ2-5; V gene: TRBV3-1; clone size: .; CDR3 protein: CATEGLGTSGGQQETQYF; CDR3 DNA: TGTGCCACCGAAGGACTGGGGACTAGCGGGGGTCAACAAGAGACCCAGTACTTC
D gene: TRBD1; J gene: TRBJ2-4; V gene: TRBV7-2; clone size: .; CDR3 protein: CASSPDRGRYKNIQYF; CDR3 DNA: TGTGCCAGCAGCCCGGACAGGGGGCGGTACAAAAACATTCAGTACTTC
D gene: TRBD1; J gene: TRBJ2-3; V gene: TRBV11-1; clone size: .; CDR3 protein: CASSPDRPRGDTQYF; CDR3 DNA: TGTGCCAGCAGCCCGGACAGGCCGAGGGGAGATACGCAGTATTTT
D gene: .; J gene: TRBJ1-5; V gene: TRBV27; clone size: once; CDR3 protein: CASRVGGYSNQPQHF; CDR3 DNA: TGTGCCAGCAGGGTGGGAGGGTATAGCAATCAGCCCCAGCATTTT
D gene: .; J gene: TRBJ2-5; V gene: TRBV20-1; clone size: .; CDR3 protein: CSARDSTRGANQETQYF; CDR3 DNA: TGCAGTGCTAGAGATTCTACCCGGGGGGCCAACCAAGAGACCCAGTACTTC
D gene: .; J gene: TRBJ1-1; V gene: TRBV28; clone size: .; CDR3 protein: CASRVGGRANTEAFF; CDR3 DNA: TGTGCCAGCAGAGTCGGGGGCAGAGCGAACACTGAAGCTTTCTTT
D gene: TRBD2; J gene: TRBJ2-3; V gene: TRBV7-9; clone size: .; CDR3 protein: CASSQLAGVTDTQYF; CDR3 DNA: TGTGCCAGCAGCCAACTAGCGGGGGTCACAGATACGCAGTATTTT
D gene: TRBD1; J gene: TRBJ2-5; V gene: TRBV7-3; clone size: .; CDR3 protein: CASSSTGTEKETQYF; CDR3 DNA: TGTGCCAGCAGCTCAACCGGGACAGAGAAAGAGACCCAGTACTTC
D gene: TRBD1; J gene: TRBJ2-5; V gene: TRBV6-5; clone size: .; CDR3 protein: CASRRSTGEETQYF; CDR3 DNA: TGTGCCAGCAGGAGATCGACAGGGGAAGAGACCCAGTACTTC
D gene: TRBD2; J gene: TRBJ2-1; V gene: TRBV6-5; clone size: .; CDR3 protein: CASSYSSGGAHEQFF; CDR3 DNA: TGTGCCAGCAGTTACTCTAGCGGGGGGGCGCATGAGCAGTTCTTC
D gene: .; J gene: TRBJ2-4; V gene: TRBV14; clone size: .; CDR3 protein: CASSQMVAGIATKNIQYF; CDR3 DNA: TGTGCCAGCAGCCAAATGGTGGCGGGGATAGCGACCAAAAACATTCAGTACTTC
D gene: .; J gene: TRBJ2-5; V gene: TRBV7-2; clone size: .; CDR3 protein: CASSRPPQETQYF; CDR3 DNA: TGTGCCAGCAGCCGCCCGCCACAAGAGACCCAGTACTTC
D gene: TRBD1; J gene: TRBJ2-7; V gene: TRBV7-8; clone size: .; CDR3 protein: CASSHLRQGLSSYEQYF; CDR3 DNA: TGTGCCAGCAGCCACCTCCGACAGGGGCTAAGCTCCTACGAGCAGTACTTC
D gene: .; J gene: TRBJ1-2; V gene: TRBV18; clone size: .; CDR3 protein: CASSLGGGASNYGYTF; CDR3 DNA: TGTGCCAGCTCACTCGGAGGCGGAGCGTCAAACTATGGCTACACCTTC
D gene: .; J gene: TRBJ1-2; V gene: TRBV6-5; clone size: .; CDR3 protein: CASRILTSPGGYTF; CDR3 DNA: TGTGCCAGCAGAATATTGACATCCCCCGGCGGCTACACCTTC
D gene: .; J gene: TRBJ1-2; V gene: TRBV29-1; clone size: .; CDR3 protein: CSVDKAANYGYTF; CDR3 DNA: TGCAGCGTTGATAAGGCAGCTAACTATGGCTACACCTTC
D gene: .; J gene: TRBJ2-2; V gene: TRBV6-2/TRBV6-3; clone size: .; CDR3 protein: CASSQSGELFF; CDR3 DNA: TGTGCCAGCAGTCAATCCGGGGAGCTGTTTTTT
D gene: .; J gene: TRBJ2-3; V gene: TRBV28; clone size: .; CDR3 protein: CASSFRMVWDPGDTQYF; CDR3 DNA: TGTGCCAGCAGTTTCCGAATGGTATGGGACCCGGGGGATACGCAGTATTTT
D gene: .; J gene: TRBJ2-2; V gene: TRBV9; clone size: .; CDR3 protein: CASSVGVGELFF; CDR3 DNA: TGTGCCAGCAGCGTAGGGGTCGGGGAGCTGTTTTTT
D gene: .; J gene: TRBJ2-7; V gene: TRBV29-1; clone size: .; CDR3 protein: CSVEVSGQAYEQYF; CDR3 DNA: TGCAGCGTTGAAGTATCCGGGCAGGCCTACGAGCAGTACTTC
D gene: TRBD2; J gene: TRBJ2-3; V gene: TRBV19; clone size: .; CDR3 protein: CASSVSGTSGPDTQYF; CDR3 DNA: TGTGCCAGTAGTGTCTCCGGGACTAGCGGACCAGATACGCAGTATTTT
D gene: TRBD1; J gene: TRBJ2-7; V gene: TRBV4-1; clone size: few; CDR3 protein: CASSQPGQGAYEQYF; CDR3 DNA: TGCGCCAGCAGCCAACCGGGACAGGGTGCCTACGAGCAGTACTTC
D gene: TRBD1; J gene: TRBJ1-5; V gene: TRBV15; clone size: .; CDR3 protein: CATSADRAHNQPQHF; CDR3 DNA: TGTGCCACCAGCGCCGACAGGGCCCACAATCAGCCCCAGCATTTT
D gene: TRBD2; J gene: TRBJ2-3; V gene: TRBV4-3; clone size: .; CDR3 protein: CASSQRVGSGGATDTQYF; CDR3 DNA: TGCGCCAGCAGCCAAAGGGTTGGTAGCGGGGGGGCCACAGATACGCAGTATTTT
D gene: .; J gene: TRBJ1-5; V gene: TRBV7-2; clone size: .; CDR3 protein: CASSSRSNQPQHF; CDR3 DNA: TGTGCCAGCAGCTCTCGGAGCAATCAGCCCCAGCATTTT
D gene: .; J gene: TRBJ2-7; V gene: TRBV5-1; clone size: .; CDR3 protein: CASSRDTGTSYEQYF; CDR3 DNA: TGCGCCAGCAGCCGAGACACAGGGACCTCCTACGAGCAGTACTTC
D gene: TRBD1; J gene: TRBJ2-3; V gene: TRBV6-2/TRBV6-3; clone size: .; CDR3 protein: CASSPGTGSATDTQYF; CDR3 DNA: TGTGCCAGCAGCCCTGGGACAGGGTCGGCTACAGATACGCAGTATTTT
D gene: .; J gene: TRBJ2-7; V gene: TRBV10-3; clone size: .; CDR3 protein: CAITSGGVYEQYF; CDR3 DNA: TGTGCCATCACCTCTGGGGGAGTCTACGAGCAGTACTTC
D gene: TRBD2; J gene: TRBJ2-1; V gene: TRBV19; clone size: .; CDR3 protein: CASSIAAGGPYNEQFF; CDR3 DNA: TGTGCCAGTAGTATAGCAGCGGGGGGGCCTTACAATGAGCAGTTCTTC
D gene: .; J gene: TRBJ1-5; V gene: TRBV7-9; clone size: .; CDR3 protein: CASSLGAVQPQHF; CDR3 DNA: TGTGCCAGCAGCTTAGGTGCGGTCCAGCCCCAGCATTTT
D gene: .; J gene: TRBJ2-7; V gene: TRBV6-5; clone size: .; CDR3 protein: CASSYPKGGDSYEQYF; CDR3 DNA: TGTGCCAGCAGTTACCCAAAGGGGGGGGACTCCTACGAGCAGTACTTC
D gene: TRBD1; J gene: TRBJ1-1; V gene: TRBV6-5; clone size: .; CDR3 protein: CASSYSQGGTEAFF; CDR3 DNA: TGTGCCAGCAGTTACTCGCAGGGGGGAACTGAAGCTTTCTTT
D gene: TRBD1; J gene: TRBJ2-6; V gene: TRBV12-3/TRBV12-4; clone size: .; CDR3 protein: CASTGQGVSGANVLTF; CDR3 DNA: TGTGCCAGCACGGGACAGGGCGTCTCTGGGGCCAACGTCCTGACTTTC
D gene: .; J gene: TRBJ1-1; V gene: TRBV10-3; clone size: .; CDR3 protein: CAILGQENTEAFF; CDR3 DNA: TGTGCCATTCTGGGGCAGGAGAACACTGAAGCTTTCTTT
D gene: TRBD1; J gene: TRBJ1-5; V gene: TRBV20-1; clone size: .; CDR3 protein: CSASEQGADQPQHF; CDR3 DNA: TGCAGTGCTAGTGAGCAGGGGGCTGATCAGCCCCAGCATTTT
D gene: TRBD1; J gene: TRBJ2-2; V gene: TRBV7-8; clone size: .; CDR3 protein: CASSRKRLRDRETGELFF; CDR3 DNA: TGTGCCAGCAGCCGTAAGCGCCTCCGGGACAGGGAAACCGGGGAGCTGTTTTTT
D gene: .; J gene: TRBJ2-7; V gene: TRBV23-1; clone size: .; CDR3 protein: CASSQSGKGPAEQYF; CDR3 DNA: TGCGCCAGCAGTCAATCGGGGAAGGGGCCCGCCGAGCAGTACTTC
D gene: .; J gene: TRBJ1-2; V gene: TRBV4-3; clone size: .; CDR3 protein: CASSQDPTPNSYGYTF; CDR3 DNA: TGCGCCAGCAGCCAAGATCCAACTCCTAACTCCTATGGCTACACCTTC
D gene: TRBD2; J gene: TRBJ2-1; V gene: TRBV18; clone size: .; CDR3 protein: CASSLEPGLAFNEQFF; CDR3 DNA: TGTGCCAGCTCACTCGAACCGGGACTAGCGTTCAATGAGCAGTTCTTC
D gene: TRBD1; J gene: TRBJ2-6; V gene: TRBV2; clone size: once; CDR3 protein: CASNERTGGAGANVLTF; CDR3 DNA: TGTGCCAGCAACGAGCGGACAGGGGGCGCTGGGGCCAACGTCCTGACTTTC
D gene: TRBD1; J gene: TRBJ1-2; V gene: TRBV7-9; clone size: .; CDR3 protein: CASSLTGGYGYTF; CDR3 DNA: TGTGCCAGCAGCTTGACAGGGGGATATGGCTACACCTTC
D gene: .; J gene: TRBJ2-2; V gene: TRBV19; clone size: .; CDR3 protein: CATADTNTGELFF; CDR3 DNA: TGTGCCACCGCCGATACGAACACCGGGGAGCTGTTTTTT
D gene: TRBD1; J gene: TRBJ2-5; V gene: TRBV30; clone size: once; CDR3 protein: CAWSVQQGEAIIETQYF; CDR3 DNA: TGTGCCTGGAGTGTACAACAGGGGGAAGCAATCATCGAGACCCAGTACTTC
D gene: TRBD1; J gene: TRBJ1-1; V gene: TRBV5-8; clone size: .; CDR3 protein: CASSFLNRGIMNTEAFF; CDR3 DNA: TGTGCCAGCAGCTTTCTCAACAGGGGAATTATGAACACTGAAGCTTTCTTT
D gene: .; J gene: TRBJ2-1; V gene: TRBV4-3; clone size: .; CDR3 protein: CASSQVSGGWNEQFF; CDR3 DNA: TGCGCCAGCAGCCAAGTGTCCGGGGGTTGGAATGAGCAGTTCTTC
D gene: TRBD1; J gene: TRBJ1-1; V gene: TRBV7-9; clone size: .; CDR3 protein: CASSLANGQGIKF; CDR3 DNA: TGTGCCAGCAGCTTAGCGAACGGACAGGGTATCAAATTT